What follows are 2 T cell receptor beta chains derived from one specimen sequenced in a study of Graves' ophthalmopathy and Graves' hyperthyroidism. RNA transcripts served as template for amplifying TCR beta CDR3 sequences. First-round RT-PCR used HTBI primers; second-round multiplex PCR followed. TCRdb re-called the multiplex PCR reads with MiXCR, one entry per CDR3 protein. The sample has 600,000 to 650,000 distinct CDR3 sequences; about a fifth are singletons. The sample consisted of peripheral blood. These receptors all come from a young woman with stable Graves' hyperthyroidism. Some clones in this sample may be carry-over from other donors' samples.

This clonotype was seen at least ten times. The V gene is TRBV11-3, the J gene TRBJ1-2; a weak D match, TRBD1 (5 bases). The CDR3 contains 16 residues. V was cut by 5 bases and J by 4 bases, with 20 bases left in between. CDR1 and CDR2 from the germline V gene are SGHNT and YENEEA. CDR3 sequence reads: CASSNMAGRLGYGYTF. The CDR3 region has the DNA TGTGCCAGCAGCAATATGGCGGGACGGCTTGGCTATGGCTACACCTTC.

This clonotype showed up many times. The chain employs TRBV11-2 and TRBJ1-5; no reliable D call. The CDR3 consists of 14 residues. Germline-derived CDR1 and CDR2 are SGHAT and FQNNGV. Trimming removed 0 bases from V and 9 bases from J, with 12 bases in between. CDR3 sequence (DNA): TGTGCCAGCAGCTTAGATGGATGGGAGTCGCCCCAGCATTTT. It translates to CASSLDGWESPQHF.